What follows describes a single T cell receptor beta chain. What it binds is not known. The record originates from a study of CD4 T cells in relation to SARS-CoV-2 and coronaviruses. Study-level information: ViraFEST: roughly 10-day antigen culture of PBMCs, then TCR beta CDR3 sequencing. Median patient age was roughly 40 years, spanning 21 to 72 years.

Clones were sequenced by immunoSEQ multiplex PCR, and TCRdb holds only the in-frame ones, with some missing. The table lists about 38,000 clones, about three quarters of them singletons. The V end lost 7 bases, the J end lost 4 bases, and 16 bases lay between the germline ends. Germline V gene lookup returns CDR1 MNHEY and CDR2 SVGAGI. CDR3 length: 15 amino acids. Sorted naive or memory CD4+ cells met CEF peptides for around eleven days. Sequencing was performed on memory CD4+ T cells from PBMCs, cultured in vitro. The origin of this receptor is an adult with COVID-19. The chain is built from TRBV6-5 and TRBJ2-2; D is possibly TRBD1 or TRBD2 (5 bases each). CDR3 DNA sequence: TGTGCCAGCACCAGATCAGGGACGAGCACCGGGGAGCTGTTTTTT. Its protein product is CASTRSGTSTGELFF.